This TCR beta chain is from a study of PD-1 blockade in classical Hodgkin lymphoma. With regard to this clone: Its antigen is not identified.

Indicated time point: cycle 4 day 1 (C4D1), after less than 7 weeks of nivolumab. Each and every patient relapsed after autologous stem cell transplantation, and patients got differing brentuximab vedotin exposure. Classifying best responses yielded complete response, partial response or progressive disease. Produced via immunoSEQ multiplex PCR; TCRdb's table is partial and in-frame only. The top ten clones hold around 20% of a sample with approximately 49,000 clones, over 70% of them seen once. This CDR3 is 18 amino acids long. V was pared by 5 bases and J by 6 bases, with 25 bases between. CDR1 is LNHDA, CDR2 SQIVND, per germline (reference sequence). Study-level findings and limits: A reduction in baseline TCR diversity was reportedly seen in newly diagnosed patients relative to healthy donors. While CD8+ TCR diversity did not rise significantly by C4D1, CD4+ TCR diversity did. Possibly reflecting disease activity or prior therapy, repertoire differences have causes that remain undefined.

This clonotype was obtained from a human donor with classical Hodgkin lymphoma. Sequencing was performed on peripheral blood mononuclear cells (PBMCs), taken before the fourth cycle of nivolumab. V usage is TRBV19 and J usage is TRBJ2-2; a weak D match, TRBD1 (5 bases). The DNA of the CDR3 is TGTGCCAGTAGTTCTCCTCCCCGGACAAGGACGAGCGCCGGGGAGCTGTTTTTT. Amino acids: CASSSPPRTRTSAGELFF.